This T cell receptor beta chain derives from a study of shared clonotypes between healthy human individuals. A word on this clone: Its matching antigen is unknown.

Study results and caveats: Generation probabilities of non-shared clonotypes were lower (relative to those shared by all four donors). Expectations were that clonotype sharing among donors would be affected by sequencing depth. Relative to memory subsets, naive subsets generally showed larger estimated richness.

V lost 5 bases, J lost 9 bases, and 11 bases stayed unmatched. The CDR3 is made up of 16 amino acids. Germline V lookup: CDR1 SGHNT, CDR2 YENEEA. Assay runs were performed at deep level. Profiled with immunoSEQ multiplex PCR; TCRdb holds only in-frame clones, not every one. The table has 950,000 to 1,300,000 clones, around 74% seen once. The sequencing sample was made of memory CD4+ T cells sorted from blood. Subset noted: CD45RA-negative fraction. The TCR comes from a man aged 18 to 30 in good health. V gene TRBV11-3 combines with J gene TRBJ2-1; 12 bases agree with TRBD2. CDR3 residues: CASSPGASGGAGEQFF. CDR3 sequence (DNA): TGTGCCAGCAGCCCGGGGGCTAGCGGGGGGGCTGGTGAGCAGTTCTTC.